This TCR beta chain was retrieved from a study of T cell changes during pregnancy in multiple sclerosis. Produced via immunoSEQ multiplex PCR; TCRdb's table is partial and in-frame only. Among tens of thousands of clones listed, around 90% were seen once. Between the trimmed V and J ends, which lost 3 bases and 4 bases, there was a span of 16 bases. Germline V gene data show CDR1 as SNHLY and CDR2 as FYNNEI. The CDR3 extends over 16 amino acids. V and J are TRBV2 and TRBJ1-5; D is uncertain. The starting material was peripheral blood, obtained in the second trimester of pregnancy. The TCR sequence derives from a female donor with multiple sclerosis, enrolled in a pregnancy study. CDR3 residues: CASSEFGEFANQPQHF. As DNA, the CDR3 is TGTGCCAGCAGTGAGTTCGGGGAATTCGCAAATCAGCCCCAGCATTTT. Full variable domain (remainder filled in from reference TRBV2 and TRBJ1-5): EPEVTQTPSHQVTQMGQEVILRCVPISNHLYFYWYRQILGQKVEFLVSFYNNEISEKSEIFDDQFSVERPDGSNFTLKIRSTKLEDSAMYFCASSEFGEFANQPQHFGDGTRLSIL.